The 20 T cell receptor beta chains below come from one sample, sequenced in a study of cytomegalovirus exposure and HLA in healthy donors (dated by TCRdb to about 2017). The library was produced with the immunoSEQ multiplex PCR assay. For the multiplex PCR, a mixture combining 60 forward primers for TCR Vbeta segments and 13 reverse primers for TCR Jbeta segments was used. Held by TCRdb, this immuneACCESS table contains in-frame sequences only and omits some clones. Under half of the omission traces to an unresolved V gene where checked; the cause of the rest is unknown. This sample is represented by about 150,000 clones; 65% to 85% of them were singletons. About 3.7% of the sample is in the top ten clones. The source material was PBMCs. All receptors derive from a male donor in good health and CMV-seronegative.

This clone was detected only a few times. The chain has TRBV18 and TRBJ2-5; possible D gene TRBD2, 5 bases. The CDR3 length is 15 residues. Germline-derived CDR1 and CDR2 are KGHSH and LQKENI. The ends were cut back, 3 bases at V and 5 bases at J, with 16 bases in the middle. CDR3 amino acids: CASSPESGTGETQYF. The DNA for the CDR3 is TGTGCCAGCTCACCCGAGTCAGGAACGGGGGAGACCCAGTACTTC. The variable domain in full, completed from reference TRBV18 and TRBJ2-5, reads NAGVMQNPRHLVRRRGQEARLRCSPMKGHSHVYWYRQLPEEGLKFMVYLQKENIIDESGMPKERFSAEFPKEGPSILRIQQVVRGDSAAYFCASSPESGTGETQYFGPGTRLLVL.

This clone was recorded a few times. The chain is built from TRBV15 and TRBJ2-3, with 10 nucleotides matching TRBD2. Looked up from germline, CDR1 is LNHNV and CDR2 is YYDKDF (reference sequence). CDR3 length: 17 residues. V was clipped by 0 bases and J by 4 bases; unmatched bases: 7. This chain's CDR3 is CATSRDSSGGASDTQYF. The CDR3, as DNA: TGTGCCACCAGCAGAGATTCAAGCGGGGGGGCATCAGATACGCAGTATTTT.

CDR3 sequence reads: CASSQESLGADTQYF. The CDR3 DNA follows: TGCGCCAGCAGCCAAGAATCCCTCGGGGCAGATACGCAGTATTTT. The chain is built from TRBV4-3 and TRBJ2-3; possible D gene TRBD2, 5 bases. The germline CDR1 and CDR2 sequences are LGHNA and YSLEER. V shed 0 bases and J shed 4 bases, with 11 bases lying between them. The CDR3 has 15 amino acids.

The chain is built from TRBV27 and TRBJ1-2; the match to TRBD1 covers 9 bases. In germline, CDR1 is MNHEY, CDR2 SMNVEV (reference sequence). Trimming removed 5 bases from V and 5 bases from J; junction bases left unmatched: 6. This CDR3 comprises 14 residues. DNA for the CDR3: TGTGCCAGCAGTCTTTGGGGACAGGGATATGGCTACACCTTC. It codes for CASSLWGQGYGYTF.

A word on this clone: A much larger clone sits a single nucleotide away, making a read error possible. The chain is built from TRBV5-6 and TRBJ1-1; perhaps TRBD1 as D (5 bases). The ends were cut back, 4 bases at V and 2 bases at J, with 15 bases in the middle. Germline lookup yields CDR1 SGHDT and CDR2 YYEEEE. The CDR3 covers 15 residues. CDR3 DNA sequence: TGTGCCAGCAGCCCGGGCCGGGGGGGAAACACTGAAGCTTTCTTT. Translation gives CASSPGRGGNTEAFF.

This rearrangement joins TRBV10-1 to TRBJ2-7; tentatively, D is TRBD1 (6 bases). This CDR3 spans 16 amino acids. V dropped 2 bases and J dropped 0 bases, with 14 bases sitting between them. Germline CDR1 WNHNN, CDR2 SYGVQD (reference sequence). In DNA, the CDR3 is TGCGCCAGCAGTGAGAAAGGCGGACAGCTCTCCTACGAGCAGTACTTC. This gives the protein CASSEKGGQLSYEQYF.

This clone was found a few times. Here the CDR3 DNA reads TGTGCCAGCAGTGAACGCAGGGGGCTAGAGACCCAGTACTTC. This sequence encodes CASSERRGLETQYF. The V and J genes are TRBV25-1 and TRBJ2-5; TRBD1 aligns across 8 bases. Per germline, CDR1 MGHDK and CDR2 SYGVNS. J was trimmed by 4 bases and V by 2 bases; bases with no gene match: 3. CDR3 size: 14 residues.

The V and J genes are TRBV19 and TRBJ2-7; TRBD1 might be the D (6 bases). CDR1 LNHDA and CDR2 SQIVND come from the germline V gene (reference sequence). The CDR3 consists of 14 residues. Trimming pared 5 bases from V and 3 bases from J, leaving 14 bases between. The CDR3 protein is CASSYGGHNYEQYF. The CDR3, as DNA: TGTGCCAGTAGTTATGGGGGACACAACTACGAGCAGTACTTC.

This chain joins TRBV23-1 and TRBJ2-6; TRBD1 agrees at 7 bases. TRBV23-1 is known as an ORF, though its function is uncertain. V dropped 0 bases and J dropped 0; count of bases not matched to a gene: 5. The CDR3 loop spans 18 amino acids. DNA of the CDR3: TGCGCCAGCAGTCAATCCCGGGGACAGAGCTCTGGGGCCAACGTCCTGACTTTC. It codes for CASSQSRGQSSGANVLTF.

The chain employs TRBV7-2 and TRBJ2-3; the match to TRBD2 covers 7 bases. With V trimmed by 5 bases and J by 6 bases, 14 bases remained unmatched. The CDR3 contains 16 residues. Germline CDR1 is SGHTA and CDR2 is FQGNSA. CDR3 amino acids: CASSPRSGDGRDTQYF. CDR3 coding DNA: TGTGCCAGCAGCCCACGAAGCGGGGACGGCCGGGATACGCAGTATTTT.

This clone has just a few counts. The chain links TRBV10-1 to TRBJ2-4; a possible D gene is TRBD1 (6 bases). Germline lookup yields CDR1 WNHNN and CDR2 SYGVQD (reference sequence). The V gene lost 8 bases and the J gene lost 9 bases, with 26 bases spanning the gap. The CDR3 is 16 amino acids. The CDR3 spells CASGGQRLRWVIIQYF. The CDR3 DNA sequence: TGCGCCAGCGGGGGACAACGTCTCCGATGGGTAATCATTCAGTACTTC.

This chain links TRBV6-4 with TRBJ2-1; 13 nucleotides line up with TRBD2. The CDR3 is 18 residues long. The V gene's germline CDR1 is MRHNA and CDR2 SNTAGT. V trimming: 5 bases; J trimming: 7 bases; junction bases outside the gene matches: 14. As DNA, the CDR3 is TGTGCCAGCAGTCCGGGCTACACTAGCGGGGGGGCCAGGAATGAGCAGTTCTTC. Its protein is CASSPGYTSGGARNEQFF.

On this clone itself: Mismatch with germline at one junction end may stem from a read error. This chain joins TRBV7-9 and TRBJ1-1; 8 bases map to TRBD1. Germline V gene sequence: CDR1 SEHNR, CDR2 FQNEAQ (reference sequence). The CDR3 has 15 amino acids. The chain's CDR3 is CSSSSLRGLNTEAFF. The CDR3, as DNA: TGTTCCAGCAGCTCCCTCAGGGGGCTGAACACTGAAGCTTTCTTT.

V and J are TRBV9 and TRBJ1-6; no firm D call. The length of the CDR3 is 15 residues. CDR1 is SGDLS, CDR2 YYNGEE, per germline. The V end lost 4 bases, the J end lost 8 bases, and 16 bases lay between the germline ends. The CDR3 is CASSLKLREDSPLHF. For the CDR3, the DNA is TGTGCCAGCAGCCTAAAGCTGAGGGAGGATTCACCCCTCCACTTT.

The V gene is TRBV21-1, the J gene TRBJ1-5; the table's D call, TRBD1, was not checked against the DNA. TRBV21-1 is labeled a pseudogene. The CDR3 extends over 10 amino acids. DNA for the CDR3: TGTGCCAACACCAATCAGCCCCAGCATTTT. As protein: CANTNQPQHF.

The chain is built from TRBV10-3 and TRBJ1-2; D is unresolved. The germline V and J ends were trimmed by 9 bases and 0 bases, with 8 bases remaining between them. This CDR3 is built from 12 residues. CDR1 and CDR2 from the germline V gene are ENHRY and SYGVKD. The CDR3 nucleotides are TGTGCCATTAAAACACCTAACTATGGCTACACCTTC. Amino acids: CAIKTPNYGYTF.

This rearrangement joins TRBV27 to TRBJ2-2; 7 bases match TRBD1. Trimming took 6 bases from V and 7 from J; bases not matched to a gene: 8. Germline CDR1 MNHEY, CDR2 SMNVEV (reference sequence). This CDR3 spans 14 amino acids. Written as DNA, the CDR3 is TGTGCCAGCAGCAACGACAGGGCTGGCGGGGAGCTGTTTTTT. Protein sequence: CASSNDRAGGELFF.

The chain joins TRBV7-9 to TRBJ2-3; 12 nucleotides agree with TRBD2. The CDR3 length is 19 residues. Trimming took 2 bases from V and 2 from J; bases not matched to a gene: 11. Germline V gene sequence: CDR1 SEHNR, CDR2 FQNEAQ (reference sequence). CDR3: CASSLLGSGLAGPTDTQYF. CDR3 nucleotide sequence: TGTGCCAGCAGCTTACTTGGTAGCGGACTAGCGGGGCCCACAGATACGCAGTATTTT.

The V gene is TRBV13, the J gene TRBJ1-6, with 10 bases that match TRBD1. The CDR3 sequence is 16 residues long. The junction had 4 bases not matched to a gene; V was cut back by 1 base and J by 7 bases. CDR1 and CDR2 (germline): PRHDT, FYEKMQ (reference sequence). The CDR3 loop is CASSLDRTGGNSPLHF. CDR3 in DNA: TGTGCCAGCAGCTTAGACAGGACAGGGGGAAATTCACCCCTCCACTTT. Variable domain in full (rest from reference TRBV13 and TRBJ1-6): AAGVIQSPRHLIKEKRETATLKCYPIPRHDTVYWYQQGPGQDPQFLISFYEKMQSDKGSIPDRFSAQQFSDYHSELNMSSLELGDSALYFCASSLDRTGGNSPLHFGNGTRLTVT.

This chain links TRBV7-9 with TRBJ2-4, with 8 bases that match TRBD1. CDR1 is SEHNR and CDR2 is FQNEAQ in the germline V gene (reference sequence). Trimming cost V 4 bases and J 0 bases; bases outside gene matches: 11. The CDR3 spans 18 residues. In DNA form, the CDR3 reads TGTGCCAGCAGCTCAACAAAGGTGGACAGGGTAGCCAAAAACATTCAGTACTTC. Its protein product is CASSSTKVDRVAKNIQYF.